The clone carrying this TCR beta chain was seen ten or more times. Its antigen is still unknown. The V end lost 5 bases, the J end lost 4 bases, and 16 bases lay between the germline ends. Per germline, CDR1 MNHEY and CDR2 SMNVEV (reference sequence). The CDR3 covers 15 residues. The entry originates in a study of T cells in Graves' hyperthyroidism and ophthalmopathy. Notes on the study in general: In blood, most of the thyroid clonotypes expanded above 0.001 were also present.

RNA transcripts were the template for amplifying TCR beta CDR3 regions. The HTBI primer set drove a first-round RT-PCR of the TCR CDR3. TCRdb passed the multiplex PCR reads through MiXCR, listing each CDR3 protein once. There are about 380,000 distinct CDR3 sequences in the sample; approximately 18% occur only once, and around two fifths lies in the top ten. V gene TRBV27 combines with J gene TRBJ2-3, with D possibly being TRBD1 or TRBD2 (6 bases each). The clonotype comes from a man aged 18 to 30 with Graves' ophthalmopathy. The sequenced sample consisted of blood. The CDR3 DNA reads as TGTGCCAGCAGTCCTTACGGGGGCCTTCCAGATACGCAGTATTTT. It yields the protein CASSPYGGLPDTQYF.